The 26 T cell receptor beta chains presented below share a single source sample, sequenced in a study of T cell responses to AZD1222 COVID-19 vaccine. Clones were sequenced by immunoSEQ multiplex PCR, and TCRdb holds only the in-frame ones, with some missing. The profile shows about 140,000 clones, approximately 85% of them singletons. The starting material was peripheral blood, obtained 28 days after the second dose of the MenACWY control vaccine. The receptors shown here come from an adult who received the MenACWY meningococcal vaccine as a control.

V is TRBV6-2 or TRBV6-3 and J is TRBJ2-3; 9 bases are a match to TRBD1. V was pared by 2 bases and J by 5 bases, with 8 bases of the junction left unmatched. The CDR3 has 16 amino acids. From germline, CDR1 is MNHEY and CDR2 SVGEGT. CDR3 nucleotides: TGTGCCAGCAGTTACGTCGGGACAGGGCTCATAGATACGCAGTATTTT. It translates to CASSYVGTGLIDTQYF.

This chain joins TRBV7-2 and TRBJ2-7, with TRBD2 matching over 11 bases. Losses at the gene ends were 5 bases for V and 4 bases for J; bases not matched to a gene: 10. Germline V gene sequence: CDR1 SGHTA, CDR2 FQGNSA. This CDR3 is 16 amino acids long. This chain's CDR3 is CASSPQGGTSGYEQYF. The CDR3 bases are TGTGCCAGCAGCCCCCAGGGGGGGACTAGCGGATACGAGCAGTACTTC. Variable domain in full (rest from reference TRBV7-2 and TRBJ2-7): GAGVSQSPSNKVTEKGKDVELRCDPISGHTALYWYRQSLGQGLEFLIYFQGNSAPDKSGLPSDRFSAERTGGSVSTLTIQRTQQEDSAVYLCASSPQGGTSGYEQYFGPGTRLTVT.

The CDR3 spells CASSRLLGPNEKLFF. The CDR3 DNA follows: TGTGCCAGCAGCCGTTTATTGGGACCTAATGAAAAACTGTTTTTT. The V call is TRBV5-4, the J call TRBJ1-4; TRBD1 is a possible D gene (5 bases). Trimming cost V 4 bases and J 3 bases, with 13 bases left between them. Germline CDR1 reads SGHNT; CDR2 reads YYREEE (reference sequence). This CDR3 is built from 15 residues.

The J gene is TRBJ2-7, the V gene TRBV5-5; D gene ambiguous. The CDR3 sequence is 13 residues long. The V end was cut by 4 bases, the J end by 1 base, with 9 bases between. Germline CDR1 and CDR2: SGHKS and YYEKEE (reference sequence). CDR3 loop: CASSPGPSYEQYV. As DNA, the CDR3 is TGTGCCAGCAGCCCCGGACCATCCTACGAGCAGTACGTC.

The chain links TRBV28 to TRBJ1-2; 9 bases line up with TRBD1. Germline-derived CDR1 and CDR2 are MDHEN and SYDVKM. This CDR3 comprises 13 residues. After removal of 4 bases from V and 8 bases from J, the junction contained 5 bases not matched to a gene. CDR3 region: CASSSTGGVGYTF. The CDR3 coding sequence is TGTGCCAGCAGTTCCACAGGGGGCGTGGGCTACACCTTC.

This clone was observed once. The chain joins TRBV10-3 to TRBJ2-1, with 9 bases identical to TRBD2. This CDR3 is 13 amino acids long. Germline loops: CDR1 ENHRY, CDR2 SYGVKD. Germline trimming cut 0 bases from V and 10 bases from J; bases unmatched to any gene: 1. The CDR3 loop is CAISESLAGEQFF. CDR3 nucleotide sequence: TGTGCCATCAGTGAGTCCCTAGCGGGGGAGCAGTTCTTC.

The chain links TRBV5-1 to TRBJ1-1; 7 bases agree with TRBD1. CDR1 is SGHRS and CDR2 is YFSETQ in the germline V gene. There are 15 residues in the CDR3. V lost 2 bases, J lost 1 base, and 5 bases stayed unmatched. The CDR3, as DNA: TGCGCCAGCAGCTTACAGGGACAGCCGAACACTGAAGCTTTCTTT. This gives the protein CASSLQGQPNTEAFF.

The chain uses TRBV12-5 and TRBJ2-5; D possibly matches TRBD1 or TRBD2 (5 bases each). V lost 6 bases to trimming and J lost 4 bases, with 12 bases between them. The germline V gene has CDR1 LGHNT and CDR2 FRNRAP. CDR3 length: 13 residues. The CDR3 DNA follows: TGTGCTAGTGGCCGAGGGACGGTAGAGACCCAGTACTTC. Translating gives CASGRGTVETQYF.

This chain joins TRBV24-1 and TRBJ2-3; TRBD1 matches at 11 bases. J gave up 2 bases and V 7 bases, and 13 bases lay outside the gene matches. This CDR3 is built from 18 residues. Looked up from germline, CDR1 is KGHDR and CDR2 is SFDVKD. CDR3 coding DNA: TGTGCCACCAGGGAGGGACAGGGGGATTTTGGAGCCACAGATACGCAGTATTTT. This sequence encodes CATREGQGDFGATDTQYF.

J is TRBJ2-7 and V is TRBV6-6, with D possibly being TRBD1 (6 bases). The CDR3 contains 13 residues. Germline V CDR1 and CDR2: MNHNY, SVGAGI (reference sequence). Trimming removed 7 bases from V and 0 bases from J, with 10 bases in between. CDR3 residues: CASKRDTSYEQYV. CDR3 in DNA: TGTGCCAGCAAACGGGACACCTCCTACGAGCAGTACGTC.

The J gene is TRBJ2-7, the V gene TRBV18; D is possibly TRBD2 (6 bases). Germline lookup yields CDR1 KGHSH and CDR2 LQKENI. The CDR3 runs to 15 residues. Trimming cost V 0 bases and J 8 bases, with 17 bases left between them. CDR3 sequence: CASSPPEGWGTKQYF. In DNA, the CDR3 is TGTGCCAGCTCACCACCGGAGGGGTGGGGTACGAAGCAGTACTTC.

The J gene is TRBJ1-2, the V gene TRBV6-1; D is perhaps TRBD1 (6 bases). CDR1 and CDR2 (germline): MNHNS, SASEGT. V gave up 6 bases and J gave up 7 bases, with 18 bases separating them. The CDR3 loop spans 14 amino acids. The CDR3 region is CASSPGTGASGYTF. CDR3 coding DNA: TGTGCCAGCAGCCCCGGGACGGGGGCAAGTGGCTACACCTTC.

This rearrangement joins TRBV9 to TRBJ1-2; no firm D call. This CDR3 has 12 amino acids. The V and J ends lost 1 base and 10 bases respectively, with 11 bases between them. Germline V gene data show CDR1 as SGDLS and CDR2 as YYNGEE. The CDR3 loop reads CASSVKPYDYTF. CDR3 DNA sequence: TGTGCCAGCAGCGTAAAGCCTTACGACTACACCTTC.

The rearrangement links TRBV5-4 to TRBJ2-3; a weak D match, TRBD1 (6 bases). V gave up 0 bases and J gave up 6 bases, with 11 bases separating them. The length of the CDR3 is 14 residues. Germline CDR1 and CDR2: SGHNT and YYREEE (reference sequence). The CDR3 bases are TGTGCCAGCAGCTTGGGCAACAGGGACGATACGCAGTATTTT. It is translated as CASSLGNRDDTQYF.

The chain is built from TRBV7-9 and TRBJ2-7, with 13 bases fitting TRBD2. The CDR3 runs to 18 residues. V dropped 3 bases and J dropped 2; count of bases not matched to a gene: 10. The germline V gene encodes CDR1 SEHNR and CDR2 FQNEAQ (reference sequence). DNA of the CDR3: TGTGCCAGCAGCTTCGGACTAGCGGGAGTTCCCACCCCCTACGAGCAGTACTTC. Translated: CASSFGLAGVPTPYEQYF. Together with reference TRBV7-9 and TRBJ2-7, the CDR3 gives the full variable domain: DTGVSQNPRHKITKRGQNVTFRCDPISEHNRLYWYRQTLGQGPEFLTYFQNEAQLEKSRLLSDRFSAERPKGSFSTLEIQRTEQGDSAMYLCASSFGLAGVPTPYEQYFGPGTRLTVT.

The CDR3 is CAGGTGKYEQYV. DNA for the CDR3: TGTGCCGGCGGGACAGGGAAGTACGAGCAGTACGTC. This sequence joins TRBV6-5 and TRBJ2-7, with 9 bases that match TRBD1. V lost 11 bases and J lost 4; bases outside the gene matches: 6. CDR3 length: 12 amino acids. Germline loops: CDR1 MNHEY, CDR2 SVGAGI.

V is TRBV18 and J is TRBJ1-1; no clear D. Germline V CDR1 and CDR2: KGHSH, LQKENI. V lost 2 bases to trimming and J lost 3 bases, with 10 bases between them. CDR3 length: 14 amino acids. For the CDR3, the DNA is TGTGCCAGCTCACCATTGGGGTGGGACACTGAAGCTTTCTTT. Residues: CASSPLGWDTEAFF.

CDR3 protein: CASSLTGGLYNEQFF. As DNA, the CDR3 is TGTGCCAGCAGTTTGACCGGGGGGCTCTACAATGAGCAGTTCTTC. The gene calls are TRBV28 and TRBJ2-1; a possible D gene is TRBD2 (7 bases). The V end lost 3 bases, the J end lost 3 bases, and 12 bases lay between the germline ends. The CDR3 totals 15 residues. CDR1 and CDR2 (germline): MDHEN, SYDVKM.

The gene calls are TRBV5-6 and TRBJ1-2, with 10 bases matching TRBD1. The CDR3 runs 14 residues. Unmatched junction bases numbered 2, after V lost 0 bases and J lost 6 bases. Germline V gene data show CDR1 as SGHDT and CDR2 as YYEEEE. The CDR3 DNA reads as TGTGCCAGCAGCTTGGCCGGACAGGGGGATGGCTACACCTTC. The encoded protein is CASSLAGQGDGYTF.

The chain employs TRBV25-1 and TRBJ1-2; D perhaps matches TRBD1 (5 bases). The CDR3 is 14 residues long. Germline CDR1 reads MGHDK; CDR2 reads SYGVNS. Trimming cost V 6 bases and J 1 base, with 12 bases left between them. CDR3 protein: CASRPSQGNYGYTF. In nucleotides, the CDR3 is TGTGCCAGCAGACCCTCCCAGGGTAACTATGGCTACACCTTC.

CDR3 sequence reads: CASQTGGNSPLHF. The CDR3 bases are TGTGCCAGCCAGACAGGGGGTAATTCACCCCTCCACTTT. The gene calls are TRBV6-5 and TRBJ1-6; 9 bases agree with TRBD1. The J segment lost 6 bases and the V segment lost 8 bases, leaving 2 bases of the junction unmatched. Germline CDR1 reads MNHEY; CDR2 reads SVGAGI. This CDR3 has 13 amino acids.

V is TRBV18 and J is TRBJ1-1; TRBD1 matches at 7 bases. This CDR3 has 14 amino acids. The trim removed 1 base at V and 4 bases at J, leaving 3 bases unmatched. The germline CDR1 and CDR2 sequences are KGHSH and LQKENI. The CDR3 DNA is TGTGCCAGCTCACCACAAGCAGGGGGCACTGAAGCTTTCTTT. Amino acids: CASSPQAGGTEAFF.

This clone was picked up a small number of times. This chain uses TRBV19 with TRBJ1-1; 7 bases fit TRBD1. Trimming removed 2 bases from V and 2 bases from J; junction bases left unmatched: 5. CDR1 and CDR2 (germline): LNHDA, SQIVND (reference sequence). The CDR3 sequence is 15 residues long. DNA of the CDR3: TGTGCCAGTAGTATACGGACAGGTCACAACACTGAAGCTTTCTTT. This translates into CASSIRTGHNTEAFF.

The V and J genes are TRBV4-1 and TRBJ2-1; TRBD2 matches at 8 bases. The CDR3 covers 18 residues. Germline-derived CDR1 and CDR2 are MGHRA and YSYEKL. The trim removed 8 bases at V and 0 bases at J, leaving 15 bases unmatched. The CDR3 coding sequence is TGCGCCAGCGGGCCAGAGAGCGGGGGCTTCTTCTCCTACAATGAGCAGTTCTTC. Amino acids: CASGPESGGFFSYNEQFF.

The CDR3 nucleotides are TGCGCCAGCAGCTCACAGGGGGGTAGGGCCGGGGAGCTGTTTTTT. Protein product: CASSSQGGRAGELFF. The rearrangement links TRBV5-1 to TRBJ2-2, with 8 bases aligning to TRBD1. V dropped 3 bases and J dropped 6; count of bases not matched to a gene: 7. From germline, CDR1 is SGHRS and CDR2 YFSETQ. The length of the CDR3 is 15 residues.

The chain recombines TRBV6-6 with TRBJ1-5, with unresolved D. V was shortened by 8 bases and J by 9 bases, with 5 bases between the two germline ends. This CDR3 is 9 amino acids long. Germline V gives CDR1 MNHNY, CDR2 SVGAGI (reference sequence). The CDR3 loop is CASGTPQHF. The CDR3 DNA reads TGTGCCAGCGGTACGCCCCAGCATTTT.